These 22 T cell receptor beta chains originate from one sample sequenced in a study of T cell responses to AZD1222 COVID-19 vaccine. The repertoire was sequenced with immunoSEQ multiplex PCR; TCRdb's copy has only in-frame clones and lacks some. The sample includes approximately 70,000 clones, roughly 84% of them seen just once. The material sequenced was peripheral blood, taken on day 0 of AZD1222 vaccination. The receptors were sampled from an adult in good health.

The chain combines TRBV10-3 with TRBJ1-5; a weak D match, TRBD1 (5 bases). The CDR3 is made up of 15 amino acids. Germline V CDR1 and CDR2: ENHRY, SYGVKD. Between the trimmed V and J ends, which lost 5 bases and 6 bases, there was a span of 17 bases. CDR3 coding DNA: TGTGCCATCAGTACAGGACTAACTTCGGGTCAGCCCCAGCATTTT. Protein: CAISTGLTSGQPQHF.

This clone has just one count. The CDR3 protein is CASVGSTYGYTF. In DNA, the CDR3 is TGCGCCAGCGTGGGCAGCACTTATGGCTACACCTTC. This chain connects TRBV5-1 to TRBJ1-2; no clear D gene. Germline V lookup: CDR1 SGHRS, CDR2 YFSETQ. Trimming pared 7 bases from V and 5 bases from J, leaving 12 bases between. The CDR3 has 12 amino acids.

This chain uses TRBV19 with TRBJ2-2; the D is unclear. The CDR3 extends over 14 amino acids. Trimming removed 1 base from V and 8 bases from J, with 11 bases in between. From germline, CDR1 is LNHDA and CDR2 SQIVND (reference sequence). The CDR3 DNA reads TGTGCCAGTAGTATAGGTCCTCTCTTGGGGGAGCTGTTTTTT. Its translation: CASSIGPLLGELFF.

This CDR3 is CASSSTGIQPQHF. In nucleotides, the CDR3 is TGTGCCAGTAGTAGCACAGGGATCCAGCCCCAGCATTTT. The rearrangement links TRBV19 to TRBJ1-5, with D possibly TRBD1 on 6 matching bases. Trimming took off 4 bases at V and 7 bases at J, with 11 bases between the two ends. Germline CDR1 reads LNHDA; CDR2 reads SQIVND (reference sequence). CDR3 length equals 13 residues.

DNA for the CDR3: TGTGCCACCAGCTTGATCAGGGCCTATAATTCACCCCTCCACTTT. Amino acid sequence: CATSLIRAYNSPLHF. The chain joins TRBV15 to TRBJ1-6; D might be TRBD1 (5 bases). The V end lost 5 bases, the J end lost 2 bases, and 10 bases lay between the germline ends. The germline gives CDR1 LNHNV, CDR2 YYDKDF (reference sequence). This CDR3 contains 15 residues.

This chain uses TRBV6-5 with TRBJ1-1; D is unclear. Germline V gene lookup returns CDR1 MNHEY and CDR2 SVGAGI. V dropped 0 bases and J dropped 1 base, with 6 bases sitting between them. This CDR3 has 14 residues. This chain's CDR3 is CASSYSTGNTEAFF. The CDR3 coding sequence is TGTGCCAGCAGTTACTCGACGGGGAACACTGAAGCTTTCTTT.

The rearrangement links TRBV18 to TRBJ2-5; tentative D call: TRBD1 (6 bases). V lost 2 bases, J lost 2 bases, and 12 bases lay in between. The CDR3 totals 15 residues. Germline assignment: CDR1 KGHSH and CDR2 LQKENI. The CDR3 here is CASSPTGTTQETQYF. The CDR3 region has the DNA TGTGCCAGCTCACCAACCGGGACAACTCAAGAGACCCAGTACTTC.

The chain joins TRBV3-1 (or the pseudogene TRBV3-2) to TRBJ2-7; no clear D. CDR1 is LGHDT, CDR2 YNNKEL, per germline (reference sequence). V lost 2 bases to trimming and J lost 2 bases, with 10 bases between them. The CDR3 has 14 residues. The CDR3 is CASSQFGNTYEQYF. The CDR3 DNA sequence: TGTGCCAGCAGCCAATTTGGGAATACCTACGAGCAGTACTTC.

The rearrangement joins TRBV9 to TRBJ2-3; perhaps TRBD2 as D (6 bases). CDR1 is SGDLS, CDR2 YYNGEE, per germline. V shed 3 bases and J shed 6 bases, with 11 bases lying between them. The length of the CDR3 is 13 residues. CDR3 DNA sequence: TGTGCCAGCAGCGGGCGGAGGGAGGATACGCAGTATTTT. Translation: CASSGRREDTQYF.

This clone was seen more than once but under ten times. This rearrangement joins TRBV28 to TRBJ2-7, with no clear D. CDR1 MDHEN and CDR2 SYDVKM come from the germline V gene. Trimming took 6 bases from V and 1 from J, leaving 7 bases between them. The CDR3 covers 12 residues. CDR3 protein: CASSRNSYEQYF. The CDR3 DNA reads as TGTGCCAGCAGCCGTAATTCCTACGAGCAGTACTTC.

The chain joins TRBV6-2 or TRBV6-3 to TRBJ1-1, with 8 bases lining up with TRBD1. This CDR3 comprises 16 residues. Trimming took 4 bases from V and 0 from J; bases not matched to a gene: 7. Germline CDR1 and CDR2: MNHEY and SVGEGT. CDR3 DNA sequence: TGTGCCAGCAGTTTCGGCAGGGGGCTGATGAACACTGAAGCTTTCTTT. It encodes CASSFGRGLMNTEAFF.

This clone is a singleton in its sample. The rearrangement uses TRBV6-5 and TRBJ1-2; 8 bases line up with TRBD1. Germline trimming cut 0 bases from V and 4 bases from J; bases unmatched to any gene: 1. Germline CDR1 and CDR2: MNHEY and SVGAGI. This CDR3 is 14 amino acids long. The CDR3 DNA is TGTGCCAGCAGTTACTCCAGGGGGCCCTATGGCTACACCTTC. Protein: CASSYSRGPYGYTF.

This chain uses TRBV5-8 with TRBJ1-5, with D perhaps matching TRBD1 (6 bases). The V end lost 4 bases, the J end lost 0 bases, and 14 bases lay between the germline ends. Germline values: CDR1 SGHTS, CDR2 YDEGEE. CDR3 size: 16 residues. The CDR3 reads CASSPETGYSNQPQHF. The CDR3 coding sequence is TGTGCCAGCAGCCCTGAGACAGGCTATAGCAATCAGCCCCAGCATTTT.

This clone was seen a few times. The genes are TRBV4-1 and TRBJ2-7; D is uncertain. Germline V lookup: CDR1 MGHRA, CDR2 YSYEKL. This CDR3 has 16 residues. The germline V and J ends were trimmed by 0 bases and 2 bases, with 14 bases remaining between them. The chain's CDR3 is CASSQDFGLGAYEQYF. For the CDR3, the DNA is TGCGCCAGCAGCCAAGACTTTGGGCTGGGCGCCTACGAGCAGTACTTC.

This sequence joins TRBV21-1 and TRBJ2-2; TRBD1, as called in the table, went unchecked against the DNA. TRBV21-1 is noted as a pseudogene. The CDR3 runs to 16 residues. The chain's CDR3 is CASSARDRGSTGELFF. The CDR3 region has the DNA TGTGCCAGCAGCGCCCGGGACAGGGGATCCACCGGGGAGCTGTTTTTT.

The V gene is TRBV19, the J gene TRBJ2-7, with D maybe TRBD1 (5 bases). Trimming pared 1 base from V and 0 bases from J, leaving 7 bases between. Germline V gene lookup returns CDR1 LNHDA and CDR2 SQIVND (reference sequence). The CDR3 extends over 14 amino acids. DNA for the CDR3: TGTGCCAGTAGTATAGCGGACATCTCCTACGAGCAGTACTTC. Translated, it gives CASSIADISYEQYF. Variable domain in full (rest from reference TRBV19 and TRBJ2-7): DGGITQSPKYLFRKEGQNVTLSCEQNLNHDAMYWYRQDPGQGLRLIYYSQIVNDFQKGDIAEGYSVSREKKESFPLTVTSAQKNPTAFYLCASSIADISYEQYFGPGTRLTVT.

The chain uses TRBV2 and TRBJ2-2; maybe TRBD2 (6 bases). V was clipped by 3 bases and J by 3 bases, with 11 bases between them. Germline V gene data show CDR1 as SNHLY and CDR2 as FYNNEI. CDR3 length equals 15 residues. The CDR3 bases are TGTGCCAGCAGTGACGCGGGGCGGGACACCGGGGAGCTGTTTTTT. Protein product: CASSDAGRDTGELFF.

This clone is a singleton in its sample. J is TRBJ2-7 and V is TRBV6-5; D call uncertain. V lost 2 bases, J lost 4 bases, and 15 bases lay in between. This CDR3 has 15 residues. Germline V gives CDR1 MNHEY, CDR2 SVGAGI. The CDR3 DNA is TGTGCCAGCAGTTACACCGACACCTCCCCTTACGAGCAGTACTTC. Its translation: CASSYTDTSPYEQYF.

The genes are TRBV9 and TRBJ2-1, with D possibly being TRBD2 (5 bases). Trimming took 5 bases from V and 1 from J, leaving 10 bases between them. This CDR3 contains 14 residues. Germline CDR1 reads SGDLS; CDR2 reads YYNGEE. CDR3 coding DNA: TGTGCCAGCAGGAGGGTGGAATCCTACAATGAGCAGTTCTTC. Translating gives CASRRVESYNEQFF.

This clone was detected many times. The V call is TRBV4-2, the J call TRBJ2-3; the match to TRBD2 covers 10 bases. With V trimmed by 4 bases and J by 3 bases, 7 bases remained unmatched. The CDR3 is 16 amino acids. Germline V CDR1 and CDR2: LGHNA, YNFKEQ. Here the CDR3 reads CASSPGSGGATDTQYF. The CDR3 DNA reads as TGTGCCAGCAGCCCAGGGAGCGGGGGGGCGACAGATACGCAGTATTTT.

The chain employs TRBV7-2 and TRBJ2-1, with D hard to call. This CDR3 has 14 residues. Trimming took 3 bases from V and 5 from J, leaving 11 bases between them. The germline CDR1 and CDR2 sequences are SGHTA and FQGNSA. CDR3 DNA sequence: TGTGCCAGCAGCTTTCCCCTCTATAACAATGAGCAGTTCTTC. This encodes CASSFPLYNNEQFF.

This CDR3 is CASSFRRYSTNEKLFF. The CDR3 bases are TGTGCCAGTAGTTTCCGCCGTTACTCAACTAATGAAAAACTGTTTTTT. V gene TRBV19 combines with J gene TRBJ1-4; no clear D gene. The V end was cut by 5 bases, the J end by 0 bases, with 13 bases between. This CDR3 comprises 16 residues. The germline V gene has CDR1 LNHDA and CDR2 SQIVND (reference sequence).